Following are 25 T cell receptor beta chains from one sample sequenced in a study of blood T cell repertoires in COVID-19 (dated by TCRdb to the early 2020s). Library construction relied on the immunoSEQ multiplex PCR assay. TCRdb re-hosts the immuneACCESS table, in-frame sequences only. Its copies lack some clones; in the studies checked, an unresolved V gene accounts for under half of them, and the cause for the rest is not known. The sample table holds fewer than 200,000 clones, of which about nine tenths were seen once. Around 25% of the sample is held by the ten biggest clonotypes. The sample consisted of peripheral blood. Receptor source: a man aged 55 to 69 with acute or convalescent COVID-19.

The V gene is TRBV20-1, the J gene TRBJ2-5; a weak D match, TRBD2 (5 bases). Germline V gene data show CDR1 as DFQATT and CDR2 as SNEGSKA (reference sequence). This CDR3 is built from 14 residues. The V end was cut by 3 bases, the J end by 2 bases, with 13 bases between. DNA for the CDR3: TGCAGTGCTAGTCCCGGACTTATACAAGAGACCCAGTACTTC. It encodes CSASPGLIQETQYF.

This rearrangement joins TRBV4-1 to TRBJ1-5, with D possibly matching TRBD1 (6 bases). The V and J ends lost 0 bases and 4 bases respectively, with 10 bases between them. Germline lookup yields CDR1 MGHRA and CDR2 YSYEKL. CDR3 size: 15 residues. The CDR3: CASSQDPQGNQPQHF. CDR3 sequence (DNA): TGCGCCAGCAGCCAAGATCCCCAGGGGAATCAGCCCCAGCATTTT.

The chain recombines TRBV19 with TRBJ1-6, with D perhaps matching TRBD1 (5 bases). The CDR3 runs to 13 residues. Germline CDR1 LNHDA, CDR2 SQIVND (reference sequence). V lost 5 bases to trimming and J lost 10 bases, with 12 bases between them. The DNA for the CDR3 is TGTGCCAGTAGTGAAGACAGAGACTCACCCCTCCACTTT. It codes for CASSEDRDSPLHF.

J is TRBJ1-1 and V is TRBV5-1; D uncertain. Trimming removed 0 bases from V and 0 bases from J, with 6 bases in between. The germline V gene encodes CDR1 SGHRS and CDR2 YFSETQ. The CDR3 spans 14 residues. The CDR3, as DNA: TGCGCCAGCAGCTTGGGACTGGTGAACACTGAAGCTTTCTTT. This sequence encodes CASSLGLVNTEAFF.

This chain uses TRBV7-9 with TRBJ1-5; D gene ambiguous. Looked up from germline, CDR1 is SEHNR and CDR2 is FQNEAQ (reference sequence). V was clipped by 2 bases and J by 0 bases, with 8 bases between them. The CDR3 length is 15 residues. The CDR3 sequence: CASSLSQYSNQPQHF. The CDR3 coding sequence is TGTGCCAGCAGCTTAAGTCAGTATAGCAATCAGCCCCAGCATTTT.

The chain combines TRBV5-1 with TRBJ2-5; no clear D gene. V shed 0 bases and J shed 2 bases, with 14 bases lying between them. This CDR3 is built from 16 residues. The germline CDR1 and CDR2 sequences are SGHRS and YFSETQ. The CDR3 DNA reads TGCGCCAGCAGCTTGGTCATCTTCACAGAGCAAGAGACCCAGTACTTC. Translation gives CASSLVIFTEQETQYF. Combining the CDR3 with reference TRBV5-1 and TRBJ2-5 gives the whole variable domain KAGVTQTPRYLIKTRGQQVTLSCSPISGHRSVSWYQQTPGQGLQFLFEYFSETQRNKGNFPGRFSGRQFSNSRSEMNVSTLELGDSALYLCASSLVIFTEQETQYFGPGTRLLVL.

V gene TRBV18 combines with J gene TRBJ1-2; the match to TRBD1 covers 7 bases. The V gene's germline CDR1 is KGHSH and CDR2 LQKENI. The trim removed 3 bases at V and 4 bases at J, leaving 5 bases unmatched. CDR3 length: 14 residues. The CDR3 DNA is TGTGCCAGCTCACCTACAGGGGAGTCCTATGGCTACACCTTC. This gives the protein CASSPTGESYGYTF.

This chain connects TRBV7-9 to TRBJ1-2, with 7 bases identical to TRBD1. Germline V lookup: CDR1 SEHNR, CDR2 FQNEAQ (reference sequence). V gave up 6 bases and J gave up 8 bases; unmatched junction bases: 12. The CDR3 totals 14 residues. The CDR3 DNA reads TGTGCCAGCAGAGCGGACAGGATATATGGGGGCTACACCTTC. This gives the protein CASRADRIYGGYTF.

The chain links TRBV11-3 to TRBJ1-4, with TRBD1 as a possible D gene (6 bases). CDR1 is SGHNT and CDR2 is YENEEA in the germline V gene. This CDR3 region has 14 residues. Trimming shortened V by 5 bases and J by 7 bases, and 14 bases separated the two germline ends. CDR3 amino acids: CASSRTGYSEKLFF. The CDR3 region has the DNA TGTGCCAGCAGCCGTACAGGGTACAGTGAAAAACTGTTTTTT. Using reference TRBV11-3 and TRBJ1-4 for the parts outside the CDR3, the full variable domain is EAGVVQSPRYKIIEKKQPVAFWCNPISGHNTLYWYLQNLGQGPELLIRYENEEAVDDSQLPKDRFSAERLKGVDSTLKIQPAELGDSAVYLCASSRTGYSEKLFFGSGTQLSVL.

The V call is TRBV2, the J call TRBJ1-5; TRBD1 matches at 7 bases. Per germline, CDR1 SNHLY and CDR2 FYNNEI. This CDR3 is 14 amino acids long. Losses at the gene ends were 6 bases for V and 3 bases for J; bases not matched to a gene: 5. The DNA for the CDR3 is TGTGCCAGCAGGGCTGGACAGGTCAATCAGCCCCAGCATTTT. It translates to CASRAGQVNQPQHF.

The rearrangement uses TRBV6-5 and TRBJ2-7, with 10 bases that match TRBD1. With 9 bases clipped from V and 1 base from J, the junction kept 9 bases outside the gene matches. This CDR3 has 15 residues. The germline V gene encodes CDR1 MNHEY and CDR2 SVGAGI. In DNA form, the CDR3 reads TGTGCCAGTCGTCCCGGGACAGGGGCATCCTACGAGCAGTACGTC. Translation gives CASRPGTGASYEQYV.

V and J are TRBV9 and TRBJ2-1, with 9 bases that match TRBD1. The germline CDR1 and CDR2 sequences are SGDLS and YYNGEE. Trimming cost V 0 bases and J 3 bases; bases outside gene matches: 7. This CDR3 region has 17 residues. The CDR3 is CASSVAYGTGNYNEQFF. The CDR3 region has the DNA TGTGCCAGCAGCGTAGCGTACGGGACAGGGAACTACAATGAGCAGTTCTTC.

CDR3 in amino acids: CASSLGTAYGYTF. The DNA of the CDR3 is TGTGCCAGCAGTCTCGGGACAGCCTATGGCTACACCTTC. The V and J genes are TRBV6-5 and TRBJ1-2, with TRBD1 matching 7 bases. The germline V gene has CDR1 MNHEY and CDR2 SVGAGI. The V gene end was trimmed by 5 bases and the J gene end by 4 bases; junction bases not matched to a gene: 4. The CDR3 is 13 residues long.

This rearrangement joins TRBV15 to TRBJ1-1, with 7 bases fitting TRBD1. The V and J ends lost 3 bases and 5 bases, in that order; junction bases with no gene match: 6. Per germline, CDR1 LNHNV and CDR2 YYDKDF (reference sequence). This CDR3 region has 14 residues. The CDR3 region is CATSSTGVGTEAFF. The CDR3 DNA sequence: TGTGCCACCAGCAGCACAGGGGTGGGGACTGAAGCTTTCTTT.

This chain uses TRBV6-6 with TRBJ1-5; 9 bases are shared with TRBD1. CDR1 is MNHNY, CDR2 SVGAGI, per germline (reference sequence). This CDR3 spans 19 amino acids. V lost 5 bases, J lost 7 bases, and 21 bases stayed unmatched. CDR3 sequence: CASSPSMTRDRVIWQPQHF. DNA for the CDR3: TGTGCCAGCAGTCCCTCAATGACGCGGGACAGGGTAATATGGCAGCCCCAGCATTTT.

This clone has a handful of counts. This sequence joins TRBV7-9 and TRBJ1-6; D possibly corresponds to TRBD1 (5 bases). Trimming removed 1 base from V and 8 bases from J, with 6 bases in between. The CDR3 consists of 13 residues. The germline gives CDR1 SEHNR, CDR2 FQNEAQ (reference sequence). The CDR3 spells CASSLGGDSPLHF. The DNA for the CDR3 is TGTGCCAGCAGCTTAGGGGGGGATTCACCCCTCCACTTT.

The CDR3 nucleotides read TGTGCCAGCTCCGGGACAGGCCACCTCTCTGGGGCCAACGTCCTGACTTTC. This gives the protein CASSGTGHLSGANVLTF. The V gene is TRBV18, the J gene TRBJ2-6; the match to TRBD1 covers 8 bases. The CDR3 length is 17 residues. Looked up from germline, CDR1 is KGHSH and CDR2 is LQKENI. V shed 6 bases and J 0 bases; nucleotides not matched to a gene: 7.

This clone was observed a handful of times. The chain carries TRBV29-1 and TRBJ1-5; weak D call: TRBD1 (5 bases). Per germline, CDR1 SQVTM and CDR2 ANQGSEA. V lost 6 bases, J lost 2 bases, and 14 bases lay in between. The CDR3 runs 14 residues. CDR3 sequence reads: CSVREPGGNQPQHF. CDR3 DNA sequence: TGCAGCGTCAGGGAACCGGGAGGCAATCAGCCCCAGCATTTT.

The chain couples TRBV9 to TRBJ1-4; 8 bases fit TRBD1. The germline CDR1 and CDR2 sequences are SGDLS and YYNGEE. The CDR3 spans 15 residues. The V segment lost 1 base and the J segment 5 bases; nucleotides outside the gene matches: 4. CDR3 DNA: TGTGCCAGCAGCGTACAGGGGGCTGGGAATGAAAAACTGTTTTTT. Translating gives CASSVQGAGNEKLFF.

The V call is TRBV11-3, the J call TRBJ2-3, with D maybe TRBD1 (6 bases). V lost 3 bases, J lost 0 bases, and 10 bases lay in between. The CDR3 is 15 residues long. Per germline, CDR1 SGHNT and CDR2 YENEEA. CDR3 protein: CASSFGQGSTDTQYF. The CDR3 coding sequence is TGTGCCAGCAGCTTTGGGCAGGGGAGCACAGATACGCAGTATTTT. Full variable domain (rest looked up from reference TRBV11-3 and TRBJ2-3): EAGVVQSPRYKIIEKKQPVAFWCNPISGHNTLYWYLQNLGQGPELLIRYENEEAVDDSQLPKDRFSAERLKGVDSTLKIQPAELGDSAVYLCASSFGQGSTDTQYFGPGTRLTVL.

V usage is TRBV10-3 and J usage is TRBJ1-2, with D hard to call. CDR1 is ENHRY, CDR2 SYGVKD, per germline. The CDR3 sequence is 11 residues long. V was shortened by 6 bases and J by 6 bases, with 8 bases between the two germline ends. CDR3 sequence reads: CAIRAGDGYTF. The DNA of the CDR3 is TGTGCCATCAGAGCCGGGGATGGCTACACCTTC.

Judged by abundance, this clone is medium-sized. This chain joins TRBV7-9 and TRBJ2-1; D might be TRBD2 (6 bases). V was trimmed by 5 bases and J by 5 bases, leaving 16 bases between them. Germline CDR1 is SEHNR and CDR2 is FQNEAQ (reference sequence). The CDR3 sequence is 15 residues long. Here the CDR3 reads CASSDSLARNNEQFF. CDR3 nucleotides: TGTGCCAGCAGCGACAGCCTAGCGAGGAACAATGAGCAGTTCTTC. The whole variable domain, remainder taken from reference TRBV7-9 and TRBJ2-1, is DTGVSQNPRHKITKRGQNVTFRCDPISEHNRLYWYRQTLGQGPEFLTYFQNEAQLEKSRLLSDRFSAERPKGSFSTLEIQRTEQGDSAMYLCASSDSLARNNEQFFGPGTRLTVL.

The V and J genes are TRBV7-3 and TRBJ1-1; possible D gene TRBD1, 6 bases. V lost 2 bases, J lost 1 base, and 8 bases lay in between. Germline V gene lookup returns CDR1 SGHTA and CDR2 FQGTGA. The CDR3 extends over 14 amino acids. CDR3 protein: CASSLGGSNTEAFF. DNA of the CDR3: TGTGCCAGCAGCTTAGGGGGCTCGAACACTGAAGCTTTCTTT.

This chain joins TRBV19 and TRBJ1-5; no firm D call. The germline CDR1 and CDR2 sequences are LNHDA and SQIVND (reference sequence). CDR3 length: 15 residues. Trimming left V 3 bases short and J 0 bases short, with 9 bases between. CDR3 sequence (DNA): TGTGCCAGTAGTATTCGGGGTTATAGCAATCAGCCCCAGCATTTT. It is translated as CASSIRGYSNQPQHF.

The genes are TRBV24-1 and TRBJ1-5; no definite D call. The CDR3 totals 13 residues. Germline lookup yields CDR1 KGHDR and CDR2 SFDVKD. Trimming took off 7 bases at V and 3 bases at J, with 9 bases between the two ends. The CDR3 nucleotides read TGTGCCACCAGGGGAGGGATCAATCAGCCCCAGCATTTT. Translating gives CATRGGINQPQHF.